This T cell receptor (beta chain) was identified during a study of blood T cell repertoires in COVID-19. In the study overall: PBMCs, B-cell-depleted T cells, or T cells provided the cDNA or gDNA that made up the material.

This CDR3 is built from 18 residues. Germline assignment: CDR1 SGHTA and CDR2 FQGNSA. V lost 3 bases to trimming and J lost 4 bases; unmatched junction nucleotides: 13. Assignment of participants to cohorts was predicated upon participant-reported clinical history. Recovered participants had two consecutive negative NP/OP PCR tests, healthcare professional clearance, or symptom resolution. Only in-frame clones appear in the TCRdb table, and some are missing; sequencing was by immunoSEQ multiplex PCR. Altogether a few hundred thousand clones are present, roughly four fifths being singletons, with the ten largest covering approximately 5.4%.

This rearrangement joins TRBV7-2 to TRBJ2-2; 8 nucleotides agree with TRBD1. The sample comprised PBMCs or T cells enriched from blood (not recorded which). This sequence was found in a woman in her fifties or sixties who had recovered from COVID-19. The chain's CDR3 is CASSFSNPGQAGTGELFF. In nucleotides, the CDR3 is TGTGCCAGCAGCTTCTCGAACCCGGGACAGGCGGGCACCGGGGAGCTGTTTTTT.